This note documents a single T cell receptor (beta chain) sequence. Its specificity is unknown. The sample originates from a study of cytomegalovirus exposure and HLA in healthy donors. Primers for the PCR totalled 60 Vbeta and 13 Jbeta. Here immunoSEQ multiplex PCR was the method, and the copy in TCRdb shows in-frame clones only, minus some. This table holds around 100,000 clones, around 80% found once. Notes on the study in general: Specific recognition of CMV antigens was confirmed in vitro for a few chains (all CMV-associated). Investigators reported more than 150 TCR beta chains as tied to cytomegalovirus. A missense DCLRE1C variant was associated with V- and J-gene trimming of TCR beta chains in a later analysis, and an independent cohort replicated the association. In a later analysis, HLA-associated TCR beta chains were more clonally expanded than equally common others.

The sequenced material came from PBMCs. The TCR comes from a man aged 25-45 years in good health and CMV-seropositive.

The CDR3, as DNA: TGTGCCAGCAGCCAACGACAGGACATGTTCTACGAGCAGTACTTC. It is translated as CASSQRQDMFYEQYF. The chain is built from TRBV14 and TRBJ2-5, with D perhaps matching TRBD1 (6 bases). The J call may be incorrect, as the DNA end agrees better with TRBJ2-7. The CDR3 runs 15 residues. The germline V gene encodes CDR1 SGHDN and CDR2 FVKESK.